These 23 T cell receptor beta chains originate from one sample sequenced in a study of blood T cell repertoires in COVID-19. The assay was immunoSEQ multiplex PCR, and TCRdb's table has in-frame clones only and misses some. The table includes 99,000 or so clones, approximately 86% detected once. Sample: peripheral blood. Every receptor here comes from a woman between 55 and 75 years old in a cohort sampled during active or convalescent COVID-19.

The J gene is TRBJ2-3, the V gene TRBV3-1 (or the pseudogene TRBV3-2); TRBD2 aligns across 9 bases. The V gene's germline CDR1 is LGHDT and CDR2 YNNKEL (reference sequence). The ends lost 5 bases at V and 3 bases at J; junction bases unmatched: 9. CDR3 length: 16 residues. The CDR3 nucleotides read TGTGCCAGCAGCTATGGACTAGCGCTTACTACAGATACGCAGTATTTT. Protein sequence: CASSYGLALTTDTQYF.

The chain links TRBV19 to TRBJ2-5; 8 nucleotides agree with TRBD1. The CDR3 length is 17 residues. With V trimmed by 1 base and J by 0 bases, 7 bases remained unmatched. Germline CDR1 is LNHDA and CDR2 is SQIVND (reference sequence). The CDR3 region has the DNA TGTGCCAGTAGTATAGGGGGGACAGGAGGGTACCAAGAGACCCAGTACTTC. Protein sequence: CASSIGGTGGYQETQYF.

This chain connects TRBV6-1 to TRBJ2-2; D is perhaps TRBD1 (5 bases). Trimming left V 3 bases short and J 5 bases short, with 10 bases between. Per the germline V gene, CDR1 is MNHNS and CDR2 is SASEGT. The CDR3 spans 14 residues. CDR3 coding DNA: TGTGCCAGCAGTGATTGGGGCTGGACCGGGGAGCTGTTTTTT. Protein product: CASSDWGWTGELFF.

The rearrangement links TRBV7-8 to TRBJ1-3; the match to TRBD1 covers 8 bases. The junction had 12 bases not matched to a gene; V was cut back by 5 bases and J by 3 bases. The CDR3 is 17 amino acids. Germline CDR1 reads SGHVS; CDR2 reads FQNEAQ. In nucleotides, the CDR3 is TGTGCCAGCAGCCTCCCCCCAGGGGGCGGAATTGGAAACACCATATATTTT. The encoded protein is CASSLPPGGGIGNTIYF.

The rearrangement joins TRBV10-1 to TRBJ1-6; TRBD1 matches at 8 bases. Germline V lookup: CDR1 WNHNN, CDR2 SYGVQD (reference sequence). The length of the CDR3 is 16 residues. Trimming removed 3 bases from V and 7 bases from J; junction bases left unmatched: 8. For the CDR3, the DNA is TGCGCCAGCAGTGAAGGACAGGGTGAGGACAATTCACCCCTCCACTTT. Translating it yields CASSEGQGEDNSPLHF.

This sequence joins TRBV6-5 and TRBJ1-5, with 8 bases that match TRBD1. The CDR3 is 15 residues long. The junction had 9 bases not matched to a gene; V was cut back by 7 bases and J by 4 bases. Germline V CDR1 and CDR2: MNHEY, SVGAGI. CDR3 in amino acids: CASIPGQGGNQPQHF. In nucleotides, the CDR3 is TGTGCCAGCATCCCAGGACAGGGAGGAAATCAGCCCCAGCATTTT.

The V call is TRBV11-3, the J call TRBJ1-2; D unclear. CDR3 size: 13 residues. Germline CDR1 reads SGHNT; CDR2 reads YENEEA. The V end lost 5 bases, the J end lost 6 bases, and 13 bases lay between the germline ends. The CDR3 loop is CASSSLGGDGYTF. Written as DNA, the CDR3 is TGTGCCAGCAGCAGCCTCGGCGGGGATGGCTACACCTTC.

V usage is TRBV11-2 and J usage is TRBJ2-2, with D possibly matching TRBD2 (6 bases). Per germline, CDR1 SGHAT and CDR2 FQNNGV. CDR3 length: 17 amino acids. The V end lost 0 bases, the J end lost 0 bases, and 11 bases lay between the germline ends. This chain's CDR3 is CASSLETGTPNTGELFF. CDR3 DNA: TGTGCCAGCAGCTTAGAGACCGGGACTCCGAACACCGGGGAGCTGTTTTTT.

The CDR3 sequence: CASSSIGTSGNEQYF. The CDR3 bases are TGTGCCAGCAGCTCGATCGGGACTAGCGGAAACGAGCAGTACTTC. The chain couples TRBV3-1 (or the pseudogene TRBV3-2) to TRBJ2-7, with TRBD2 identical over 11 bases. The CDR3 is made up of 15 amino acids. Looked up from germline, CDR1 is LGHDT and CDR2 is YNNKEL (reference sequence). V lost 5 bases, J lost 5 bases, and 8 bases stayed unmatched.

The rearrangement joins TRBV6-6 to TRBJ2-7, with 11 positions matching TRBD2. Germline CDR1 is MNHNY and CDR2 is SVGAGI (reference sequence). The junction had 5 bases not matched to a gene; V was cut back by 4 bases and J by 0 bases. There are 16 residues in the CDR3. CDR3 protein: CASSSGLAGPSYEQYF. CDR3 DNA: TGTGCCAGCAGTTCCGGACTAGCGGGCCCCTCCTACGAGCAGTACTTC.

The V gene is TRBV28, the J gene TRBJ2-1, with D possibly TRBD2 on 6 matching bases. CDR1 and CDR2 from the germline V gene are MDHEN and SYDVKM. Between the trimmed V and J ends, which lost 2 bases and 0 bases, there was a span of 11 bases. The CDR3 is 16 amino acids. CDR3 nucleotide sequence: TGTGCCAGCAGTTTACGGGGGTCCTTCTCCTACAATGAGCAGTTCTTC. Amino acid sequence: CASSLRGSFSYNEQFF.

The chain couples TRBV2 to TRBJ2-1; 10 bases are a match to TRBD2. CDR3 length: 17 residues. Trimming cost V 1 base and J 5 bases; bases outside gene matches: 8. From germline, CDR1 is SNHLY and CDR2 FYNNEI. The CDR3 reads CASSEVIAGGKHNEQFF. The CDR3 region has the DNA TGTGCCAGCAGTGAAGTGATAGCGGGAGGTAAACACAATGAGCAGTTCTTC.

The chain links TRBV28 to TRBJ2-1; the match to TRBD2 covers 10 bases. The CDR3 is made up of 18 amino acids. The junction had 10 bases not matched to a gene; V was cut back by 5 bases and J by 0 bases. Per germline, CDR1 MDHEN and CDR2 SYDVKM. CDR3 region: CASSPLSSGRGSYNEQFF. As DNA, the CDR3 is TGTGCCAGCAGTCCCCTATCGAGCGGGAGGGGCTCCTACAATGAGCAGTTCTTC.

The chain employs TRBV19 and TRBJ2-1; 7 bases line up with TRBD1. CDR1 is LNHDA and CDR2 is SQIVND in the germline V gene (reference sequence). The V and J ends lost 4 bases and 6 bases, in that order; junction bases with no gene match: 6. This CDR3 is built from 14 residues. CDR3 nucleotide sequence: TGTGCCAGTAGTAGTGGGACAGTGCTCAATGAGCAGTTCTTC. The encoded protein is CASSSGTVLNEQFF.

This chain links TRBV7-9 with TRBJ2-1, with TRBD1 identical over 9 bases. Trimming removed 1 base from V and 8 bases from J; junction bases left unmatched: 9. Germline CDR1 SEHNR, CDR2 FQNEAQ (reference sequence). The CDR3 has 16 residues. The CDR3 loop reads CASSLGGQGRRDEQFF. CDR3 nucleotide sequence: TGTGCCAGCAGCTTAGGGGGACAGGGCCGCAGGGATGAGCAGTTCTTC.

This chain uses TRBV12-3 or TRBV12-4 with TRBJ2-4, with D perhaps TRBD1 (6 bases). There are 13 residues in the CDR3. With 6 bases removed from V and 3 bases from J, the gap between germline ends came to 9 bases. CDR3 nucleotide sequence: TGTGCCAGCAGCTTGGACAGCAAAAACATTCAGTACTTC. It codes for CASSLDSKNIQYF.

This chain uses TRBV7-3 with TRBJ2-2, with D unclear. The germline V gene has CDR1 SGHTA and CDR2 FQGTGA. This CDR3 has 16 residues. V was shortened by 1 base and J by 2 bases, with 11 bases between the two germline ends. The CDR3: CASSLRQVTNTGELFF. The CDR3 region has the DNA TGTGCCAGCAGCTTAAGGCAGGTTACTAACACCGGGGAGCTGTTTTTT.

The chain couples TRBV10-1 to TRBJ2-3, with 8 bases lining up with TRBD2. The CDR3 has 14 residues. CDR1 is WNHNN, CDR2 SYGVQD, per germline (reference sequence). The J segment lost 6 bases and the V segment lost 6 bases, leaving 8 bases of the junction unmatched. CDR3 in DNA: TGCGCCAGCAGCCGGACGACTAGCGCGGATACGCAGTATTTT. Its protein product is CASSRTTSADTQYF.

The genes are TRBV27 and TRBJ1-2; D is unresolved. CDR1 is MNHEY, CDR2 SMNVEV, per germline (reference sequence). Trimming took off 6 bases at V and 8 bases at J, with 16 bases between the two ends. There are 13 residues in the CDR3. CDR3 loop: CASSSMGRSGYTF. DNA for the CDR3: TGTGCCAGCAGCTCAATGGGGAGGTCGGGCTACACCTTC.

The chain employs TRBV20-1 and TRBJ1-3; 8 nucleotides align to TRBD1. Germline CDR1 reads DFQATT; CDR2 reads SNEGSKA (reference sequence). This CDR3 comprises 14 residues. The trim removed 3 bases at V and 7 bases at J, leaving 8 bases unmatched. CDR3 DNA: TGCAGTGCTAGTAGCCAGGGGGCGCGGAACACCATATATTTT. Translating it yields CSASSQGARNTIYF.

The J gene is TRBJ1-1, the V gene TRBV7-8; no clear D. Germline V lookup: CDR1 SGHVS, CDR2 FQNEAQ. With 5 bases removed from V and 2 bases from J, the gap between germline ends came to 15 bases. The CDR3 length is 15 residues. CDR3 DNA sequence: TGTGCCAGCAGCCTCTCCGGGAGGACTAACACTGAAGCTTTCTTT. Translated: CASSLSGRTNTEAFF. Variable domain in full (rest from reference TRBV7-8 and TRBJ1-1): GAGVSQSPRYKVAKRGQDVALRCDPISGHVSLFWYQQALGQGPEFLTYFQNEAQLDKSGLPSDRFFAERPEGSVSTLKIQRTQQEDSAVYLCASSLSGRTNTEAFFGQGTRLTVV.

This chain links TRBV6-6 with TRBJ2-7; D is possibly TRBD1 (6 bases). This CDR3 contains 14 residues. The germline V gene has CDR1 MNHNY and CDR2 SVGAGI (reference sequence). V was trimmed by 8 bases and J by 5 bases, leaving 19 bases between them. The CDR3 DNA reads as TGTGCCAGCGCCCCCTGGACAGACCCCGACGAGCAGTACTTC. It encodes CASAPWTDPDEQYF.

The V gene is TRBV4-2, the J gene TRBJ2-7; 9 bases match TRBD2. CDR1 is LGHNA, CDR2 YNFKEQ, per germline. The CDR3 extends over 16 amino acids. With V trimmed by 1 base and J by 4 bases, 8 bases remained unmatched. The CDR3 protein is CASSQVAGARLYEQYF. For the CDR3, the DNA is TGTGCCAGCAGCCAAGTAGCGGGAGCTCGACTTTACGAGCAGTACTTC.